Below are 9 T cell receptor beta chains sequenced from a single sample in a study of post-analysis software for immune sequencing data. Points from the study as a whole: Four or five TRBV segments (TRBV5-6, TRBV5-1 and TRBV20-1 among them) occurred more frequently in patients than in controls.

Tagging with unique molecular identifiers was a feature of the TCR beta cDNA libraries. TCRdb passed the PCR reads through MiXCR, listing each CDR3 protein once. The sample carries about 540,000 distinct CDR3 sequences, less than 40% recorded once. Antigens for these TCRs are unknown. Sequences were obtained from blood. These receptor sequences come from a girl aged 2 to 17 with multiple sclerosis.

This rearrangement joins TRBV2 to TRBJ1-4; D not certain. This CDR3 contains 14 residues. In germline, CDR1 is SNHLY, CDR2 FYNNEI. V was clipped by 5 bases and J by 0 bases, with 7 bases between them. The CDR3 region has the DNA TGTGCCAGCAGTCACTCTGCAACTAATGAAAAACTGTTTTTT. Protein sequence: CASSHSATNEKLFF.

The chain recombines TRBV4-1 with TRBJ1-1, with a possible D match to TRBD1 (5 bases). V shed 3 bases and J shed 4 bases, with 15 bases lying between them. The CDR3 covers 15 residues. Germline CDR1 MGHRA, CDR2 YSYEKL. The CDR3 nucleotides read TGCGCCAGCAGCCACGGGGGTTTAAGAGGCACTGAAGCTTTCTTT. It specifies CASSHGGLRGTEAFF.

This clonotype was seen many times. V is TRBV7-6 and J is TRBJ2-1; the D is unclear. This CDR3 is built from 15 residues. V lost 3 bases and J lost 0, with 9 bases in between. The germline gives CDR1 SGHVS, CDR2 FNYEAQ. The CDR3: CASSFSMSSYNEQFF. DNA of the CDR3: TGTGCCAGCAGCTTCTCGATGAGCTCCTACAATGAGCAGTTCTTC.

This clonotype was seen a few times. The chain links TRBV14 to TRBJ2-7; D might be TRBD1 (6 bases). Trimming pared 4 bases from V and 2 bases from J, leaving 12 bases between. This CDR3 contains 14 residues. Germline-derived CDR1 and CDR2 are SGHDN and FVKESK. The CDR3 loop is CASSRWAGAYEQYF. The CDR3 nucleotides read TGTGCCAGCAGCCGCTGGGCAGGGGCCTACGAGCAGTACTTC. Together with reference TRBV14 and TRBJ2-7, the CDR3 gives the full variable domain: EAGVTQFPSHSVIEKGQTVTLRCDPISGHDNLYWYRRVMGKEIKFLLHFVKESKQDESGMPNNRFLAERTGGTYSTLKVQPAELEDSGVYFCASSRWAGAYEQYFGPGTRLTVT.

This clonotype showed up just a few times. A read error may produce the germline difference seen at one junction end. The CDR3 region is CSATGTESWNTEAFF. The CDR3 DNA follows: TGCAGCGCTACCGGGACAGAGAGTTGGAACACTGAAGCTTTCTTT. The rearrangement links TRBV20-1 to TRBJ1-1; 7 bases are shared with TRBD1. This CDR3 is built from 15 residues. Germline values: CDR1 DFQATT, CDR2 SNEGSKA (reference sequence).

CDR3 sequence (DNA): TGTGCCAGCAGCTTTGGAGGTGAGCAGCCCCAGCATTTT. Its translation is CASSFGGEQPQHF. The chain uses TRBV11-2 and TRBJ1-5; the D is unclear. V was shortened by 3 bases and J by 7 bases, with 10 bases between the two germline ends. The CDR3 is made up of 13 amino acids. Per the germline V gene, CDR1 is SGHAT and CDR2 is FQNNGV.

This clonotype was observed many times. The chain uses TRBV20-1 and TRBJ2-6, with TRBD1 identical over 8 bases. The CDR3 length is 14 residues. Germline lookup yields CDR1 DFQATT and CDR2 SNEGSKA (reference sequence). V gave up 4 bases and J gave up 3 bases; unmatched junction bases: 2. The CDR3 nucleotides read TGCAGTGCTACAGGACAGGGTGGGGCCAACGTCCTGACTTTC. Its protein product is CSATGQGGANVLTF.

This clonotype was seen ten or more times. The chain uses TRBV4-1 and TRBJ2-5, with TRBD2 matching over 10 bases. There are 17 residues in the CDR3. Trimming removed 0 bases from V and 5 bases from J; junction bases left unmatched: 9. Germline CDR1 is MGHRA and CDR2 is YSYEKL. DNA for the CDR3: TGCGCCAGCAGCCAAGATTCTCCTAGCGGGGGTAGGGAGACCCAGTACTTC. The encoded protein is CASSQDSPSGGRETQYF.

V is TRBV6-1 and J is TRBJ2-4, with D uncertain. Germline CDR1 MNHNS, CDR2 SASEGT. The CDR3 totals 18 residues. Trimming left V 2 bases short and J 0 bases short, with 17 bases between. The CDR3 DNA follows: TGTGCCAGCAGTGAACAGAAGAACCAACACAGAGCCAAAAACATTCAGTACTTC. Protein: CASSEQKNQHRAKNIQYF.